A selection of T cell receptor beta chains follows, all from one sample in a study of technical replicates of blood from a few donors. Repertoires were generated with immunoSEQ multiplex PCR, while TCRdb's copy carries only in-frame clones and drops some. There are tens of thousands of clones in the sample; just under 95% occur only once, and roughly 4% lies in the top ten. Source material: PBMCs. All receptors derive from a human donor in good health. Some clones in this sample may be carry-over from other donors' samples. The CDR3 runs from the conserved cysteine through the conserved F or W. D genes are given only for firm matches. A clone size is listed for some rows: how often the clone was seen (once, few, many), or a class if it is expanded.

D	V	J	size	CDR3	DNA
TRBD1	TRBV18	TRBJ2-7	-	CASSQTSGTGVEQYF	TGTGCCAGCTCCCAAACTTCCGGGACAGGCGTCGAGCAGTACTTC
-	TRBV19	TRBJ1-2	-	CASSAGRWNCTF	TGTGCCAGTAGTGCAGGGCGTTGGAACTGCACCTTC
-	TRBV5-1	TRBJ2-7	-	CASSLPADGNYEQYF	TGCGCCAGCAGCTTACCGGCGGACGGGAACTACGAGCAGTACTTC
TRBD2	TRBV2	TRBJ2-2	-	CASSASGAPAGELFF	TGTGCCAGCAGTGCAAGCGGGGCCCCCGCCGGGGAGCTGTTTTTT
TRBD1	TRBV9	TRBJ2-3	-	CASSAGQVRVGTDTQYF	TGTGCCAGCAGCGCGGGACAGGTTAGAGTCGGCACAGATACGCAGTATTTT
-	TRBV11-1	TRBJ2-3	-	CASSLVTGPSTDTQYF	TGTGCCAGCAGCTTGGTAACAGGGCCTAGCACAGATACGCAGTATTTT
-	TRBV6-6	TRBJ1-5	once	CASRLRDQPQHF	TGTGCCAGCAGGTTGCGGGATCAGCCCCAGCATTTT
TRBD2	TRBV11-3	TRBJ2-3	-	CASSLAGGATDTQYF	TGTGCCAGCAGCTTAGCGGGGGGGGCCACAGATACGCAGTATTTT
-	TRBV4-1	TRBJ2-6	-	CASSQVSLGANVLTF	TGCGCCAGCAGCCAAGTATCCTTAGGGGCCAACGTCCTGACTTTC
TRBD2	TRBV13	TRBJ2-5	-	CASSPGLAGVGEETQYF	TGTGCCAGCAGCCCGGGACTAGCGGGGGTTGGAGAAGAGACCCAGTACTTC
-	TRBV27	TRBJ1-2	-	CASSPTRTANYGYTF	TGTGCCAGCAGTCCGACCAGGACAGCGAACTATGGCTACACCTTC
-	TRBV4-3	TRBJ2-7	-	CASSQVKGGTSEQYF	TGCGCCAGCAGCCAAGTTAAAGGGGGTACGTCCGAGCAGTACTTC
TRBD1	TRBV30	TRBJ2-7	-	CAGGQGAGEQYF	TGTGCCGGGGGACAGGGGGCAGGCGAGCAGTACTTC
TRBD1	TRBV28	TRBJ1-5	-	CASSPDRGSNQPQHF	TGTGCCAGCAGCCCTGACAGGGGTAGCAATCAGCCCCAGCATTTT
TRBD2	TRBV30	TRBJ2-3	-	CAWSSGRGDTQYF	TGTGCCTGGAGTAGCGGGAGGGGGGATACGCAGTATTTT